Presented here are 8 T cell receptor beta chains from one specimen sequenced in a study of vaccination and CD4 T cells after COVID-19. The time point was: late sampling 161 to 241 days after vaccination in three convalescent patients. TCRdb re-called the PCR reads through MiXCR, storing one row per CDR3 protein. The sample carries just under 30,000 distinct CDR3 sequences, around 49% recorded once. The input for sequencing was CD4+ T cells from blood, taken about 7 months after SARS-CoV-2 vaccination. The receptors were sampled from a human donor who had recovered from COVID-19.

This clonotype turned up a few times. The chain joins TRBV6-1 to TRBJ2-7; 7 nucleotides match TRBD2. Germline V gene sequence: CDR1 MNHNS, CDR2 SASEGT. With V trimmed by 6 bases and J by 6 bases, 8 bases remained unmatched. The CDR3 loop spans 13 amino acids. The CDR3 sequence: CASSPRAGVEQYF. In nucleotides, the CDR3 is TGTGCCAGCAGCCCCCGGGCGGGGGTCGAGCAGTACTTC.

This sequence joins TRBV2 and TRBJ2-7; 8 bases match TRBD1. The CDR3 is 13 residues long. With V trimmed by 6 bases and J by 5 bases, 6 bases remained unmatched. CDR1 and CDR2 (germline): SNHLY, FYNNEI. The CDR3 bases are TGTGCCAGCAGCCTCGGACAGGGCAACGAGCAGTACTTC. This gives the protein CASSLGQGNEQYF.

The genes are TRBV20-1 and TRBJ2-7, with 8 bases matching TRBD2. The germline gives CDR1 DFQATT, CDR2 SNEGSKA (reference sequence). This CDR3 is built from 14 residues. The ends lost 6 bases at V and 0 bases at J; junction bases unmatched: 7. For the CDR3, the DNA is TGCAGTGCCAATTTAGCGGGAAGCTCCTACGAGCAGTACTTC. This gives the protein CSANLAGSSYEQYF.

This chain connects TRBV7-2 to TRBJ1-5; D ambiguous. This CDR3 has 14 residues. Trimming stripped 2 bases from V and 7 bases from J, with 12 bases between. Germline assignment: CDR1 SGHTA and CDR2 FQGNSA. CDR3 in amino acids: CASSLKPDRQPQHF. The CDR3 DNA reads TGTGCCAGCAGCTTAAAGCCGGATAGGCAGCCCCAGCATTTT.

The CDR3 loop is CASHSGRVYGYTF. Here the CDR3 DNA reads TGTGCCAGCCACTCGGGCAGGGTCTATGGCTACACCTTC. This chain links TRBV6-1 with TRBJ1-2; D is perhaps TRBD1 (5 bases). Germline CDR1 is MNHNS and CDR2 is SASEGT. The length of the CDR3 is 13 residues. V lost 8 bases and J 4 bases, leaving 14 bases between the germline ends.

The chain combines TRBV28 with TRBJ1-1; D unresolved. Per the germline V gene, CDR1 is MDHEN and CDR2 is SYDVKM. The length of the CDR3 is 14 residues. Trimming took 4 bases from V and 1 from J, leaving 10 bases between them. The CDR3 DNA follows: TGTGCCAGCAGTTCGGCCCACCCGAACACTGAAGCTTTCTTT. It specifies CASSSAHPNTEAFF.

The chain is built from TRBV7-2 and TRBJ2-3; D possibly matches TRBD1 or TRBD2 (5 bases each). The CDR3 spans 16 residues. Between the trimmed V and J ends, which lost 1 base and 7 bases, there was a span of 18 bases. Germline CDR1 and CDR2: SGHTA and FQGNSA. CDR3 region: CASSLVAGRASNTQYF. The CDR3 DNA reads as TGTGCCAGCAGCTTAGTGGCGGGCAGGGCGTCGAATACGCAGTATTTT.

The V and J genes are TRBV6-1 and TRBJ1-2; D is undetermined. Germline CDR1 reads MNHNS; CDR2 reads SASEGT. CDR3 length: 12 amino acids. Between the trimmed V and J ends, which lost 4 bases and 8 bases, there was a span of 11 bases. The CDR3 protein is CASSARTYGYTF. The CDR3 bases are TGTGCCAGCAGTGCAAGAACTTACGGCTACACCTTC.